Reported below is one T cell receptor beta chain. The antigen is undetermined. V lost 2 bases to trimming and J lost 0 bases, with 12 bases between them. The CDR3 is 16 residues long. Germline CDR1 SGDLS, CDR2 YYNGEE. Method: immunoSEQ multiplex PCR; TCRdb's copy keeps in-frame clones and lacks some. The sample carries roughly 70,000 clones, roughly four fifths recorded once. The data originate from a study of T cell responses to AZD1222 COVID-19 vaccine. Findings of the study overall: Reportedly, nearly half the spike-specific TCRs target unmutated variant regions. Researchers report vaccine-associated CD4 TCRs spanning spike, with dominance at 160-218 and 743-854. Spike-specific TCR breadth and depth went up after people got two AZD1222 doses.

This receptor was obtained from an adult in good health. The chain has TRBV9 and TRBJ1-5; possibly TRBD1 for D (5 bases). This material consisted of peripheral blood, taken on day 0 of AZD1222 vaccination. CDR3 DNA: TGTGCCAGCAGCGTGGGAACAGGCGATAGCAATCAGCCCCAGCATTTT. It yields the protein CASSVGTGDSNQPQHF.